A single sample is the source of the 14 T cell receptor beta chains below, sequenced in a study of beta chain features in type 1 diabetes. Broader study findings: TCRB CDR3s from Type 1 diabetes patients were moderately but significantly shorter in all four CD4+ subsets.

Sequenced material consisted of expressed TCRB transcripts (all of the isolated RNA was reverse transcribed). Repertoires were generated with immunoSEQ multiplex PCR, while TCRdb's copy carries only in-frame clones and drops some. The table records about 650,000 clones, under 15% of them present only once. These receptors have no identified antigens. Sequencing was carried out using naive CD4+ T cells from blood. The receptors were gathered from a man aged 25 to 45 with type 1 diabetes.

The chain links TRBV28 to TRBJ2-1; D not certain. Trimming shortened V by 3 bases and J by 7 bases, and 7 bases separated the two germline ends. Per the germline V gene, CDR1 is MDHEN and CDR2 is SYDVKM. The CDR3 loop spans 12 amino acids. This CDR3 is CASSFIQNEQFF. The DNA of the CDR3 is TGTGCCAGCAGTTTTATACAGAATGAGCAGTTCTTC.

The V gene is TRBV19, the J gene TRBJ1-1, with unresolved D. Germline loops: CDR1 LNHDA, CDR2 SQIVND (reference sequence). The length of the CDR3 is 11 residues. The V and J ends lost 11 bases and 3 bases respectively, with 10 bases between them. CDR3 sequence: CASGDYTEAFF. The CDR3 coding sequence is TGTGCCTCCGGAGATTACACTGAAGCTTTCTTT. Full variable domain (outside the CDR3, taken from reference TRBV19 and TRBJ1-1): DGGITQSPKYLFRKEGQNVTLSCEQNLNHDAMYWYRQDPGQGLRLIYYSQIVNDFQKGDIAEGYSVSREKKESFPLTVTSAQKNPTAFYLCASGDYTEAFFGQGTRLTVV.

This clone has more than one count but fewer than ten. J is TRBJ1-6 and V is TRBV25-1; D possibly corresponds to TRBD1 (5 bases). Trimming shortened V by 2 bases and J by 7 bases, and 9 bases separated the two germline ends. Germline V gene data show CDR1 as MGHDK and CDR2 as SYGVNS. This CDR3 is 14 amino acids long. CDR3 in amino acids: CASSEQGWNSPLHF. The CDR3 DNA is TGTGCCAGCAGTGAACAGGGTTGGAATTCACCCCTCCACTTT.

This clone was counted a few times. The gene calls are TRBV5-6 and TRBJ1-5, with D possibly being TRBD1 (5 bases). This CDR3 contains 14 residues. The germline V gene has CDR1 SGHDT and CDR2 YYEEEE. V lost 2 bases and J lost 5, with 11 bases in between. The CDR3 nucleotides are TGTGCCAGCAGCTTCCAACAGGTTCATCAGCCCCAGCATTTT. This encodes CASSFQQVHQPQHF.

The chain recombines TRBV19 with TRBJ2-7; either TRBD1 or TRBD2 may fit D (5 bases each). The V and J ends lost 6 bases and 6 bases respectively, with 18 bases between them. The CDR3 totals 14 residues. Per germline, CDR1 LNHDA and CDR2 SQIVND (reference sequence). The CDR3 DNA follows: TGTGCCAGTAGCCCCACGGGACCTGGAGGCGAGCAGTACTTC. Protein: CASSPTGPGGEQYF. The variable domain in full, with the rest retrieved from reference TRBV19 and TRBJ2-7, is DGGITQSPKYLFRKEGQNVTLSCEQNLNHDAMYWYRQDPGQGLRLIYYSQIVNDFQKGDIAEGYSVSREKKESFPLTVTSAQKNPTAFYLCASSPTGPGGEQYFGPGTRLTVT.

V gene TRBV19 combines with J gene TRBJ1-5; D perhaps matches TRBD1 (5 bases). Trimming removed 2 bases at V and 4 bases at J, with 15 bases between. This CDR3 contains 16 residues. Germline V CDR1 and CDR2: LNHDA, SQIVND (reference sequence). This CDR3 reads CASSIFGGSGNQPQHF. CDR3 nucleotide sequence: TGTGCCAGTAGTATATTTGGGGGTTCAGGTAATCAGCCCCAGCATTTT.

About this clone: Since the CDR3 does not end with the conserved phenylalanine or tryptophan, this likely comes from a read error. It is unclear where the CDR3 begins or ends on the DNA, so no DNA is shown, and the CDR3 is as TCRdb lists it. The chain is built from TRBV5-6 and TRBJ1-4; the table's D gene call, TRBD1, was not cross checked with the DNA. The CDR3 numbers 14 amino acids, ends counted. Germline V gives CDR1 SGHDT, CDR2 YYEEEE. Here the CDR3 reads CASSTWTGAESPRV.

This rearrangement joins TRBV11-2 to TRBJ2-3; D is unclear. Per germline, CDR1 SGHAT and CDR2 FQNNGV. The germline V and J ends were trimmed by 4 bases and 1 base, with 6 bases remaining between them. The CDR3 consists of 13 residues. The DNA for the CDR3 is TGTGCCAGCAGCTCGGACCGCACAGATACGCAGTATTTT. This gives the protein CASSSDRTDTQYF.

Only a few counts were recorded for this clone. This chain uses TRBV5-1 with TRBJ1-2; D is uncertain. Trimming took off 4 bases at V and 0 bases at J, with 13 bases between the two ends. Per the germline V gene, CDR1 is SGHRS and CDR2 is YFSETQ. The CDR3 runs 15 residues. The CDR3 protein is CASSPNPRANYGYTF. For the CDR3, the DNA is TGCGCCAGCAGCCCGAACCCACGAGCTAACTATGGCTACACCTTC.

A few counts support this clone. DNA of the CDR3: TGCGCCAGCAGCGGCGGACAGGGAAACGAGCAGTACTTC. Translation gives CASSGGQGNEQYF. The chain employs TRBV5-1 and TRBJ2-7, with 8 bases fitting TRBD1. Unmatched junction bases numbered 5, after V lost 4 bases and J lost 5 bases. Germline-derived CDR1 and CDR2 are SGHRS and YFSETQ. This CDR3 has 13 amino acids.

The genes are TRBV19 and TRBJ2-2; D is uncertain. The CDR3 has 12 amino acids. Germline V gene data show CDR1 as LNHDA and CDR2 as SQIVND (reference sequence). V gave up 7 bases and J gave up 1 base, with 4 bases separating them. Written as DNA, the CDR3 is TGTGCCAGTACCGAGAACACCGGGGAGCTGTTTTTT. It encodes CASTENTGELFF.

The chain recombines TRBV10-1 with TRBJ1-6; D is unclear. The V gene's germline CDR1 is WNHNN and CDR2 SYGVQD (reference sequence). V was clipped by 0 bases and J by 10 bases, with 7 bases between them. The CDR3 covers 13 residues. The CDR3 region is CASSESTRSPLHF. Here the CDR3 DNA reads TGCGCCAGCAGTGAGTCTACACGCTCACCCCTCCACTTT.

The table lists this clone with a few counts. The J gene is TRBJ2-3, the V gene TRBV6-5; 7 nucleotides align to TRBD1. This CDR3 has 15 residues. V trimming: 0 bases; J trimming: 2 bases; junction bases outside the gene matches: 2. Germline lookup yields CDR1 MNHEY and CDR2 SVGAGI. The CDR3 DNA sequence: TGTGCCAGCAGTTACTCAGGGACAGTCACAGATACGCAGTATTTT. It translates to CASSYSGTVTDTQYF.

This clone was detected a few times. The rearrangement joins TRBV29-1 to TRBJ1-1, with a possible D match to TRBD1 (6 bases). Trimming cost V 4 bases and J 0 bases, with 15 bases left between them. CDR1 is SQVTM, CDR2 ANQGSEA, per germline. This CDR3 comprises 15 residues. CDR3 protein: CSVGGSGDMNTEAFF. The CDR3 nucleotides are TGCAGCGTTGGAGGGTCAGGGGACATGAACACTGAAGCTTTCTTT.